This TCR beta chain was observed in a study of blood T cells in healthy people across ages. Whole-study results and caveats: Roughly linear age-related decline in beta diversity appeared, significant by age approximately 40.

Turning to this clonotype: The antigen remains unidentified.

V was clipped by 3 bases and J by 6 bases, with 8 bases between them. CDR1 and CDR2 (germline): DFQATT, SNEGSKA (reference sequence). This CDR3 comprises 12 residues. Primers used in a second PCR of roughly 7 to 12 cycles were a sample-barcoded 5' primer and a J-beta primer mix. A 12-random-nucleotide template-switch adaptor tagged each cDNA molecule. One entry per CDR3 protein, called by TCRdb with MiXCR from the 5' RACE reads. This repertoire shows over a million distinct CDR3 sequences, around 39% found once; its top ten account for 7% to 9%. What was sequenced was blood. The gene calls are TRBV20-1 and TRBJ2-2; D gene ambiguous. This TCR was sampled from a woman younger than 30 in good health. The CDR3 bases are TGCAGTGCTAGCCGCGTGTCCGGGGAGCTGTTTTTT. This gives the protein CSASRVSGELFF.